This TCR beta chain was documented in a study of Graves' ophthalmopathy and Graves' hyperthyroidism. Study-level information: Peripheral blood (taken before any treatment) was collected at initial diagnosis. Findings and limits, study-wide: Progression of ophthalmopathy was predicted by the model with roughly 68% sensitivity and about 72% specificity. Ophthalmopathy and stable hyperthyroidism were discriminated by a 13-signature model, with roughly 86% sensitivity and under 84% specificity.

The sequenced template was RNA, covering the TCR beta CDR3 region. The authors performed first-round RT-PCR with HTBI primers and then a second-round multiplex PCR. One entry per CDR3 protein results from TCRdb running MiXCR on the multiplex PCR reads. The data hold 650,000 to 900,000 distinct CDR3 sequences, with 40% observed a single time. Ophthalmopathy donors' eye disease showed moderate-to-severe activity, CAS of at least 3, NOSPECS of at least 4 and duration under 3 months. A few counts support this clonotype. Its antigen is still unknown. Mismatch with germline at one junction end may stem from a read error. Germline V gene lookup returns CDR1 KGHDR and CDR2 SFDVKD. The CDR3 consists of 14 residues.

This receptor was obtained from an adult man with Graves' ophthalmopathy. The chain combines TRBV24-1 with TRBJ1-4; D might be TRBD1 (5 bases). Input material: peripheral blood. Written as DNA, the CDR3 is TGTGCCAGCAGTGTAGGGACGCAGCCTGGAAAATTGTTTTTT. Translated: CASSVGTQPGKLFF.